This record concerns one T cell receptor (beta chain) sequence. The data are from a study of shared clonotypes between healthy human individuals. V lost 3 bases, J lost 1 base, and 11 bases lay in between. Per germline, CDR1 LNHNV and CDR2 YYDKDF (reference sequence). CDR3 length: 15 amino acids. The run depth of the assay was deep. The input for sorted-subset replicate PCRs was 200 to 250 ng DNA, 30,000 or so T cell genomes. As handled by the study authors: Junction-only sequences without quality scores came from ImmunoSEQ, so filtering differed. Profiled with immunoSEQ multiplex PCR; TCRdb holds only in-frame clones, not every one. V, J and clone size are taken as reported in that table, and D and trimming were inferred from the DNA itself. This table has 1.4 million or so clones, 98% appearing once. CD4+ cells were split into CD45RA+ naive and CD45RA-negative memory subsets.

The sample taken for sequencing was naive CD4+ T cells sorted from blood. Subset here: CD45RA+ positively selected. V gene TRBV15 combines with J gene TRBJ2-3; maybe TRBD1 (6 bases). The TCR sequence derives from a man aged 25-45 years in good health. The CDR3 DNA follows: TGTGCCACCAGCAGCACTCGACAGGGCACAGATACGCAGTATTTT. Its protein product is CATSSTRQGTDTQYF.